The 28 T cell receptor beta chains reported below all come from one sample, sequenced in a study of response to subunit inactivated influenza vaccine. TCRdb redid the calling of the RT-PCR reads with MiXCR, one entry per CDR3 protein. The top ten hold under 15% of the sample, which has approximately 500,000 distinct CDR3 sequences, under 15% seen once. The sequencing here drew on PBMCs from blood, taken roughly 47 days after vaccination. The receptors originated from a man aged 50 to 60 who received an inactivated influenza vaccine.

This sequence joins TRBV20-1 and TRBJ2-3; no clear D. Germline-derived CDR1 and CDR2 are DFQATT and SNEGSKA (reference sequence). The CDR3 consists of 15 residues. V was pared by 5 bases and J by 1 base, with 16 bases between. CDR3 bases: TGCAGTGCTGCCCCTTTCCTAGAACGCACAGATACGCAGTATTTT. Encoded protein: CSAAPFLERTDTQYF.

This clonotype came up a few times. The chain carries TRBV24-1 and TRBJ2-1, with TRBD1 as a possible D gene (5 bases). From germline, CDR1 is KGHDR and CDR2 SFDVKD. The CDR3 totals 13 residues. V was clipped by 5 bases and J by 7 bases, with 11 bases between them. The CDR3 loop is CATSGGAINEQFF. The DNA for the CDR3 is TGTGCCACCAGTGGTGGGGCGATAAATGAGCAGTTCTTC.

There are a few counts of this clonotype. The chain carries TRBV6-1 and TRBJ2-1, with 14 bases matching TRBD2. The length of the CDR3 is 16 residues. Germline V lookup: CDR1 MNHNS, CDR2 SASEGT. V lost 8 bases to trimming and J lost 9 bases; unmatched junction nucleotides: 12. CDR3 sequence (DNA): TGTGCCAGCCAACCCGCCCGCGGACTAGCGGGGGGTGAGCAGTTCTTC. It encodes CASQPARGLAGGEQFF.

CDR3 in DNA: TGTGCCAGCAGTTCCGTAGGGGGTAAAGTAACAGATACGCAGTATTTT. Protein: CASSSVGGKVTDTQYF. This chain connects TRBV28 to TRBJ2-3; perhaps TRBD1 as D (6 bases). V was clipped by 4 bases and J by 3 bases, with 17 bases between them. CDR3 length equals 16 residues. The germline gives CDR1 MDHEN, CDR2 SYDVKM.

The chain has TRBV5-5 and TRBJ2-5; D is unclear. The CDR3 runs 11 residues. V dropped 6 bases and J dropped 2 bases, with 5 bases sitting between them. The germline gives CDR1 SGHKS, CDR2 YYEKEE (reference sequence). The CDR3 sequence: CASIRQETQYF. As DNA, the CDR3 is TGTGCCAGCATCAGACAAGAGACCCAGTACTTC. Full variable domain (rest looked up from reference TRBV5-5 and TRBJ2-5): DAGVTQSPTHLIKTRGQQVTLRCSPISGHKSVSWYQQVLGQGPQFIFQYYEKEERGRGNFPDRFSARQFPNYSSELNVNALLLGDSALYLCASIRQETQYFGPGTRLLVL.

This clonotype was seen more than once but under ten times. The chain joins TRBV7-9 to TRBJ2-1; D not resolved. Germline V gene lookup returns CDR1 SEHNR and CDR2 FQNEAQ (reference sequence). This CDR3 has 13 amino acids. Trimming shortened V by 5 bases and J by 10 bases, and 15 bases separated the two germline ends. CDR3 DNA sequence: TGTGCCAGCAGCCCAAGAACCTTAGGGGAGCAGTTCTTC. Its translation is CASSPRTLGEQFF. The complete variable domain, with remaining parts taken from reference TRBV7-9 and TRBJ2-1, reads DTGVSQNPRHKITKRGQNVTFRCDPISEHNRLYWYRQTLGQGPEFLTYFQNEAQLEKSRLLSDRFSAERPKGSFSTLEIQRTEQGDSAMYLCASSPRTLGEQFFGPGTRLTVL.

The V and J genes are TRBV9 and TRBJ2-5, with unresolved D. Deletions cut 0 bases from V and 5 bases from J, with 8 bases between. This CDR3 is 13 amino acids long. Germline values: CDR1 SGDLS, CDR2 YYNGEE. The CDR3 region is CASSVVESETQYF. The CDR3 DNA is TGTGCCAGCAGCGTAGTGGAATCGGAGACCCAGTACTTC. The variable domain in full, completed from reference TRBV9 and TRBJ2-5, reads DSGVTQTPKHLITATGQRVTLRCSPRSGDLSVYWYQQSLDQGLQFLIQYYNGEERAKGNILERFSAQQFPDLHSELNLSSLELGDSALYFCASSVVESETQYFGPGTRLLVL.

This clonotype has just a few counts. The chain recombines TRBV12-3 or TRBV12-4 with TRBJ2-1; 16 bases line up with TRBD2. V shed 6 bases and J 4 bases; nucleotides not matched to a gene: 6. This CDR3 is 17 amino acids long. This CDR3 reads CASSRPGLAGGYNEQFF. CDR3 DNA: TGTGCCAGCAGCCGCCCGGGACTAGCGGGGGGGTACAATGAGCAGTTCTTC.

The chain combines TRBV20-1 with TRBJ1-1; no reliable D call. CDR3 size: 14 residues. The V end was cut by 2 bases, the J end by 6 bases, with 16 bases between. The germline gives CDR1 DFQATT, CDR2 SNEGSKA (reference sequence). CDR3 residues: CSARTVDFIAEAFF. The CDR3 DNA reads as TGCAGTGCTAGAACGGTGGACTTCATCGCTGAAGCTTTCTTT.

There are a few counts of this clonotype. The chain employs TRBV30 and TRBJ1-3, with D hard to call. The CDR3 extends over 13 amino acids. Trimming took 4 bases from V and 0 from J, leaving 7 bases between them. Germline V gene sequence: CDR1 GTSNPN, CDR2 SVGIG (reference sequence). CDR3 sequence: CAWMSSSGNTIYF. CDR3 DNA: TGTGCCTGGATGTCGAGCTCTGGAAACACCATATATTTT.

This clonotype was seen at least ten times. The genes are TRBV5-5 and TRBJ1-3, with 10 bases lining up with TRBD1. This CDR3 is 18 amino acids long. Per the germline V gene, CDR1 is SGHKS and CDR2 is YYEKEE (reference sequence). J lost 4 bases, V lost 4 bases, and 14 bases had no gene match. CDR3 in DNA: TGTGCCAGCAGCAGAGCACCGGGACAGGGGCCGATCGGAAACACCATATATTTT. Amino acids: CASSRAPGQGPIGNTIYF.

The rearrangement joins TRBV12-3 or TRBV12-4 to TRBJ2-2, with a possible D match to TRBD2 (5 bases). Trimming stripped 11 bases from V and 0 bases from J, with 25 bases between. The CDR3 runs 18 residues. The chain's CDR3 is CAFCLWLRSGPNTGELFF. CDR3 DNA: TGTGCCTTCTGTTTATGGCTTAGGAGCGGACCGAACACCGGGGAGCTGTTTTTT.

This chain connects TRBV28 to TRBJ2-7; 10 bases match TRBD2. The germline gives CDR1 MDHEN, CDR2 SYDVKM. CDR3 length equals 15 residues. V lost 2 bases, J lost 7 bases, and 8 bases stayed unmatched. As DNA, the CDR3 is TGTGCCAGCAGTTTAACTAGCGGGGTACTACGGGAGCAGTACTTC. Amino acids: CASSLTSGVLREQYF.

V and J are TRBV6-2 or TRBV6-3 and TRBJ1-1; TRBD1 aligns across 12 bases. Germline CDR1 and CDR2: MNHEY and SVGEGT. The CDR3 is made up of 16 amino acids. V dropped 6 bases and J dropped 2; count of bases not matched to a gene: 7. CDR3 protein: CASRRGTGGFNTEAFF. CDR3 DNA: TGTGCCAGCAGGCGTGGGACAGGGGGCTTCAACACTGAAGCTTTCTTT.

There are a few counts of this clonotype. The genes are TRBV7-9 and TRBJ2-3, with 12 bases lining up with TRBD2. Germline lookup yields CDR1 SEHNR and CDR2 FQNEAQ (reference sequence). J gave up 3 bases and V 7 bases, and 5 bases lay outside the gene matches. This CDR3 region has 15 residues. The CDR3 is CASTATSGRTDTQYF. The DNA of the CDR3 is TGTGCCAGCACCGCGACTAGCGGGAGAACAGATACGCAGTATTTT. Combining the CDR3 with reference TRBV7-9 and TRBJ2-3 gives the whole variable domain DTGVSQNPRHKITKRGQNVTFRCDPISEHNRLYWYRQTLGQGPEFLTYFQNEAQLEKSRLLSDRFSAERPKGSFSTLEIQRTEQGDSAMYLCASTATSGRTDTQYFGPGTRLTVL.

This clonotype was counted many times. The rearrangement joins TRBV2 to TRBJ2-7; perhaps TRBD2 as D (5 bases). The CDR3 loop spans 13 amino acids. The germline V gene encodes CDR1 SNHLY and CDR2 FYNNEI. Trimming cost V 5 bases and J 3 bases, with 11 bases left between them. In nucleotides, the CDR3 is TGTGCCAGCAGTTCCACAGACTACTACGAGCAGTACTTC. Encoded protein: CASSSTDYYEQYF.

This clonotype was seen a handful of times. The V call is TRBV7-2, the J call TRBJ2-5; 8 bases line up with TRBD2. The J segment lost 2 bases and the V segment lost 5 bases, leaving 10 bases of the junction unmatched. The CDR3 runs to 16 residues. CDR1 and CDR2 (germline): SGHTA, FQGNSA. As DNA, the CDR3 is TGTGCCAGCAGCCGAGTCGGGGGGGGGTATCAAGAGACCCAGTACTTC. It encodes CASSRVGGGYQETQYF.

This sequence joins TRBV9 and TRBJ2-6; D gene unclear. The CDR3 is made up of 16 amino acids. Trimming took 0 bases from V and 3 from J, leaving 10 bases between them. Looked up from germline, CDR1 is SGDLS and CDR2 is YYNGEE. CDR3 sequence reads: CASSVGAGIGANVLTF. The CDR3 region has the DNA TGTGCCAGCAGCGTAGGGGCAGGCATTGGGGCCAACGTCCTGACTTTC.

This clonotype was recorded at least ten times. The gene calls are TRBV20-1 and TRBJ2-7, with 11 bases matching TRBD1. Germline V gives CDR1 DFQATT, CDR2 SNEGSKA (reference sequence). The CDR3 runs to 13 residues. Trimming at V came to 6 bases and at J to 7 bases, leaving 8 bases not matched to a gene. The CDR3 loop is CSALPGQGDEQYF. The CDR3 DNA follows: TGCAGTGCCCTCCCGGGACAGGGGGATGAGCAGTACTTC.

The chain couples TRBV20-1 to TRBJ1-5, with D unclear. CDR3 length equals 16 residues. Trimming removed 0 bases from V and 6 bases from J, with 18 bases in between. Germline values: CDR1 DFQATT, CDR2 SNEGSKA (reference sequence). The CDR3 region has the DNA TGCAGTGCTAGAGATAGGGAGGGTCAGATCTCTCAGCCCCAGCATTTT. Its translation is CSARDREGQISQPQHF.

The V gene is TRBV5-1, the J gene TRBJ2-7; D is ambiguous. Trimming took 0 bases from V and 1 from J, leaving 8 bases between them. CDR3 length: 14 residues. CDR1 is SGHRS, CDR2 YFSETQ, per germline. The CDR3 DNA sequence: TGCGCCAGCAGCTTGGCCGTTCTATCCTACGAGCAGTACTTC. Its translation is CASSLAVLSYEQYF.

This clonotype was found many times. This rearrangement joins TRBV12-3 or TRBV12-4 to TRBJ1-2; D not resolved. This CDR3 has 15 amino acids. Trimming removed 3 bases from V and 3 bases from J, with 14 bases in between. CDR3 bases: TGTGCCAGCAGTTTCGGGGAACTGAGGTACTATGGCTACACCTTC. Protein product: CASSFGELRYYGYTF.

The rearrangement uses TRBV10-3 and TRBJ2-3, with unresolved D. Trimming cost V 6 bases and J 6 bases, with 10 bases left between them. The CDR3 is 12 amino acids. Germline CDR1 and CDR2: ENHRY and SYGVKD. The chain's CDR3 is CAISGSSDTQYF. The CDR3 nucleotides are TGTGCCATCAGCGGGTCTTCCGATACGCAGTATTTT.

The chain recombines TRBV6-5 with TRBJ2-6; no definite D call. The CDR3 has 18 amino acids. The V and J ends lost 0 bases and 0 bases respectively, with 12 bases between them. Germline-derived CDR1 and CDR2 are MNHEY and SVGAGI. Here the CDR3 reads CASSYSGSRSSGANVLTF. CDR3 bases: TGTGCCAGCAGTTACTCCGGGTCGAGGAGCTCTGGGGCCAACGTCCTGACTTTC.

This clonotype was observed a few times. The chain joins TRBV12-3 or TRBV12-4 to TRBJ1-6; perhaps TRBD1 as D (5 bases). V lost 6 bases and J lost 9, with 18 bases in between. The CDR3 totals 15 residues. CDR3 in amino acids: CASSFEGSFRSPLHF. In DNA form, the CDR3 reads TGTGCCAGCAGCTTCGAGGGGAGCTTTCGTTCACCCCTCCACTTT.

This clonotype was detected only a few times. V is TRBV4-2 and J is TRBJ2-5, with 11 bases fitting TRBD2. CDR3 length: 19 residues. Germline CDR1 and CDR2: LGHNA and YNFKEQ. Trimming cost V 4 bases and J 2 bases; bases outside gene matches: 15. In DNA, the CDR3 is TGTGCCAGCAGCCCTGGACGACTAGCGGGAACATTATGGCAAGAGACCCAGTACTTC. Amino acids: CASSPGRLAGTLWQETQYF.

The genes are TRBV5-1 and TRBJ2-5; unclear D gene. CDR1 and CDR2 (germline): SGHRS, YFSETQ. The V end lost 0 bases, the J end lost 0 bases, and 3 bases lay between the germline ends. The CDR3 contains 13 residues. The CDR3, as DNA: TGCGCCAGCAGCTTGGTCTACCAAGAGACCCAGTACTTC. Its translation: CASSLVYQETQYF.

This clonotype has a handful of counts. The chain joins TRBV4-3 to TRBJ1-3, with D unclear. This CDR3 region has 17 residues. V was cut by 0 bases and J by 4 bases, with 16 bases left in between. The germline gives CDR1 LGHNA, CDR2 YSLEER. CDR3 nucleotide sequence: TGCGCCAGCAGCCAAGAGAGGCTGTCCGAATTCGGAAACACCATATATTTT. It is translated as CASSQERLSEFGNTIYF.